The next 20 T cell receptor beta chains were all read from a single sample in a study of blood T cell repertoires in COVID-19. Here immunoSEQ multiplex PCR was the method, and the copy in TCRdb shows in-frame clones only, minus some. The profile covers under 200,000 clones, with over 70% appearing a single time and approximately 3% taken by the ten largest. The source material was peripheral blood. All receptors come from a man in his sixties or seventies with acute or convalescent COVID-19.

This chain joins TRBV6-5 and TRBJ2-2; D perhaps matches TRBD2 (5 bases). This CDR3 region has 16 residues. V was shortened by 3 bases and J by 0 bases, with 11 bases between the two germline ends. Germline loops: CDR1 MNHEY, CDR2 SVGAGI. CDR3 sequence (DNA): TGTGCCAGCAGTTATCAACAGCGGCCGAACACCGGGGAGCTGTTTTTT. This encodes CASSYQQRPNTGELFF.

V usage is TRBV12-3 or TRBV12-4 and J usage is TRBJ1-2, with TRBD1 matching over 8 bases. This CDR3 has 13 amino acids. Trimming at V came to 3 bases and at J to 7 bases, leaving 4 bases not matched to a gene. The CDR3 nucleotides are TGTGCCAGCAGTTTGGACAGGGTTGGTGGCTACACCTTC. Translating it yields CASSLDRVGGYTF.

This clone was picked up one time. This CDR3 is CATRTVLGNTEAFF. CDR3 coding DNA: TGTGCCACTCGGACAGTTTTGGGGAACACTGAAGCTTTCTTT. This chain links TRBV19 with TRBJ1-1; maybe TRBD1 (6 bases). This CDR3 is built from 14 residues. V was trimmed by 10 bases and J by 1 base, leaving 16 bases between them. CDR1 is LNHDA, CDR2 SQIVND, per germline (reference sequence).

This clone was seen a handful of times. The chain is built from TRBV5-1 and TRBJ2-5, with 15 bases lining up with TRBD2. CDR1 and CDR2 from the germline V gene are SGHRS and YFSETQ. Trimming at V came to 1 base and at J to 5 bases, leaving 9 bases not matched to a gene. This CDR3 has 18 amino acids. This chain's CDR3 is CASSLWTSGRALRETQYF. The CDR3, as DNA: TGCGCCAGCAGCTTGTGGACTAGCGGGAGGGCTTTAAGGGAGACCCAGTACTTC.

In DNA, the CDR3 is TGTGCCTGGGTCGGGTGGGAGAGAGCTTTCTTT. Amino acid sequence: CAWVGWERAFF. The chain employs TRBV30 and TRBJ1-1; D is ambiguous. Trimming removed 5 bases from V and 10 bases from J, with 14 bases in between. CDR1 is GTSNPN, CDR2 SVGIG, per germline (reference sequence). The CDR3 sequence is 11 residues long.

The table lists this clone with a count of one. V and J are TRBV3-1 (or the pseudogene TRBV3-2) and TRBJ1-2; tentative D call: TRBD1 (5 bases). Germline V gene data show CDR1 as LGHDT and CDR2 as YNNKEL (reference sequence). CDR3 length: 16 residues. Between the trimmed V and J ends, which lost 1 base and 4 bases, there was a span of 16 bases. The CDR3 loop reads CASSQVSGGEAYGYTF. CDR3 DNA: TGTGCCAGCAGCCAAGTGTCCGGGGGTGAGGCCTATGGCTACACCTTC.

The chain uses TRBV19 and TRBJ1-6; tentatively, D is TRBD1 (5 bases). The CDR3 is 15 residues long. Trimming removed 7 bases from V and 7 bases from J, with 17 bases in between. Germline-derived CDR1 and CDR2 are LNHDA and SQIVND (reference sequence). In DNA, the CDR3 is TGTGCCAGTACCTCGGTGGAGGGGCGCAATTCACCCCTCCACTTT. It specifies CASTSVEGRNSPLHF.

The rearrangement joins TRBV9 to TRBJ2-1; no clear D. Germline lookup yields CDR1 SGDLS and CDR2 YYNGEE. The CDR3 is made up of 15 amino acids. V lost 3 bases and J lost 0, with 10 bases in between. CDR3 in amino acids: CASSDLGASYNEQFF. In nucleotides, the CDR3 is TGTGCCAGCAGCGACCTCGGAGCCTCCTACAATGAGCAGTTCTTC.

The chain is built from TRBV28 and TRBJ2-2, with D tentatively TRBD2 (5 bases). Looked up from germline, CDR1 is MDHEN and CDR2 is SYDVKM. This CDR3 spans 16 amino acids. V was trimmed by 5 bases and J by 0 bases, leaving 13 bases between them. The CDR3 coding sequence is TGTGCCAGCAGTCCGATAGCGCGCGCGAACACCGGGGAGCTGTTTTTT. It specifies CASSPIARANTGELFF.

This chain uses TRBV2 with TRBJ2-7; D is ambiguous. Trimming cost V 6 bases and J 0 bases, with 15 bases left between them. This CDR3 spans 15 amino acids. The germline gives CDR1 SNHLY, CDR2 FYNNEI. In DNA, the CDR3 is TGTGCCAGCAGCTCTTCGGCGGATAGCTCCTACGAGCAGTACTTC. Protein sequence: CASSSSADSSYEQYF. Combining the CDR3 with reference TRBV2 and TRBJ2-7 gives the whole variable domain EPEVTQTPSHQVTQMGQEVILRCVPISNHLYFYWYRQILGQKVEFLVSFYNNEISEKSEIFDDQFSVERPDGSNFTLKIRSTKLEDSAMYFCASSSSADSSYEQYFGPGTRLTVT.

The genes are TRBV6-5 and TRBJ2-7; tentative D call: TRBD2 (5 bases). Trimming pared 10 bases from V and 2 bases from J, leaving 12 bases between. The CDR3 has 12 residues. The V gene's germline CDR1 is MNHEY and CDR2 SVGAGI. The CDR3 DNA sequence: TGTGCCATTTACCAGCGGCCCTACGAGCAGTACTTC. Amino acid sequence: CAIYQRPYEQYF.

This clone was picked up one time. The CDR3 region has the DNA TGTGCCAGCACCATTAGGGGGGGGGAGACCACTGAAGCTTTCTTT. This codes for CASTIRGGETTEAFF. This chain uses TRBV7-8 with TRBJ1-1; TRBD1 might be the D (6 bases). Germline V gene data show CDR1 as SGHVS and CDR2 as FQNEAQ. This CDR3 is 15 amino acids long. V lost 7 bases to trimming and J lost 4 bases, with 19 bases between them.

The chain is built from TRBV27 and TRBJ2-1; possibly TRBD1 for D (6 bases). Deletions cut 7 bases from V and 0 bases from J, with 10 bases between. This CDR3 region has 14 residues. Germline V gives CDR1 MNHEY, CDR2 SMNVEV (reference sequence). CDR3 sequence (DNA): TGTGCCAGCAAAACAGGGCTCTCCTACAATGAGCAGTTCTTC. It encodes CASKTGLSYNEQFF.

V is TRBV5-1 and J is TRBJ2-1, with D maybe TRBD1 (5 bases). The CDR3 is made up of 14 amino acids. Germline assignment: CDR1 SGHRS and CDR2 YFSETQ. Between the trimmed V and J ends, which lost 1 base and 5 bases, there was a span of 10 bases. CDR3: CASSLKQAHNEQFF. CDR3 coding DNA: TGCGCCAGCAGCTTGAAACAGGCCCACAATGAGCAGTTCTTC.

As concerns this clone: The sample has other DNA sequences that encode this CDR3 too. V usage is TRBV11-3 and J usage is TRBJ2-3; 8 bases match TRBD2. The germline CDR1 and CDR2 sequences are SGHNT and YENEEA. The CDR3 is 16 amino acids. V was clipped by 0 bases and J by 1 base; unmatched bases: 3. In DNA form, the CDR3 reads TGTGCCAGCAGCTTAGATTTGCGGGAGGGCACAGATACGCAGTATTTT. It is translated as CASSLDLREGTDTQYF.

This rearrangement joins TRBV11-3 to TRBJ1-1; 7 nucleotides align to TRBD1. The germline V gene has CDR1 SGHNT and CDR2 YENEEA. V lost 1 base, J lost 2 bases, and 7 bases stayed unmatched. There are 16 residues in the CDR3. DNA for the CDR3: TGTGCCAGCAGCTTAGCCCTGAGGGGGCTCAACACTGAAGCTTTCTTT. Translating gives CASSLALRGLNTEAFF.

The V call is TRBV2, the J call TRBJ1-1, with D perhaps TRBD1 (5 bases). The CDR3 covers 13 residues. Between the trimmed V and J ends, which lost 8 bases and 1 base, there was a span of 11 bases. The germline V gene encodes CDR1 SNHLY and CDR2 FYNNEI. This chain's CDR3 is CASGRGPNTEAFF. The DNA of the CDR3 is TGTGCCAGCGGGCGGGGACCGAACACTGAAGCTTTCTTT.

The CDR3 reads CASRGSGESTEAFF. Written as DNA, the CDR3 is TGTGCCAGCAGGGGGTCAGGGGAATCCACTGAAGCTTTCTTT. The rearrangement joins TRBV6-4 to TRBJ1-1, with TRBD1 as a possible D gene (6 bases). Germline CDR1 and CDR2: MRHNA and SNTAGT. CDR3 size: 14 residues. The V and J ends lost 6 bases and 4 bases respectively, with 15 bases between them.

The chain has TRBV20-1 and TRBJ1-6; maybe TRBD1 (6 bases). Trimming cost V 3 bases and J 7 bases, with 13 bases left between them. This CDR3 contains 14 residues. In germline, CDR1 is DFQATT, CDR2 SNEGSKA (reference sequence). The DNA for the CDR3 is TGCAGTGCTAGTTCGCTACAGGGAAATTCACCCCTCCACTTT. It encodes CSASSLQGNSPLHF.

This clone was seen repeatedly, ten times or more. This chain links TRBV19 with TRBJ2-4; D unclear. CDR3 length: 16 residues. Germline CDR1 reads LNHDA; CDR2 reads SQIVND (reference sequence). The V gene lost 1 base and the J gene lost 0 bases, with 10 bases spanning the gap. This CDR3 reads CASSIGSSLAKNIQYF. The CDR3 coding sequence is TGTGCCAGTAGTATAGGTTCCAGTCTAGCCAAAAACATTCAGTACTTC.